The 5 T cell receptor beta chains in this list originate from one sample, sequenced in a study of T cell clonotyping in hematopoietic cell transplantation (dated by TCRdb to the early 2020s). Library method: the immunoSEQ multiplex PCR assay. The table comes from immuneACCESS by way of TCRdb, which keeps in-frame sequences with V and J called. Part of the clones is missing from these tables; in studies checked, under half for an unresolved V gene and the rest for unknown reasons. This sample has approximately 12,000 clones in its table, and about 72% of those were observed once. The ten largest clones add up to roughly 14% of the sample. The label giving this sample's time point can be read as: 180 days after allo-HCT. Sample: peripheral blood mononuclear cells, taken 180 days after allogeneic stem cell transplant. The receptors were sampled from a male patient aged 55 to 70 who had an allogeneic stem cell transplant from an unrelated donor, so the T cells may come from the graft donor. Some clones in this sample may be carry-over from other donors' samples.

This clone was observed a single time. The genes are TRBV7-2 and TRBJ2-7; no definite D call. Germline assignment: CDR1 SGHTA and CDR2 FQGNSA. The germline V and J ends were trimmed by 1 base and 2 bases, with 9 bases remaining between them. The CDR3 runs to 14 residues. CDR3 sequence reads: CASSLGTETYEQYF. The DNA for the CDR3 is TGTGCCAGCAGCTTAGGGACCGAGACCTACGAGCAGTACTTC.

The genes are TRBV30 and TRBJ2-7; possible D gene TRBD1, 5 bases. The CDR3 has 12 residues. V was shortened by 1 base and J by 12 bases, with 16 bases between the two germline ends. CDR1 GTSNPN and CDR2 SVGIG come from the germline V gene (reference sequence). DNA for the CDR3: TGTGCCTGGAGTGCTAACAGGTGGCCGTGGTACTTC. Protein product: CAWSANRWPWYF.

The chain recombines TRBV28 with TRBJ1-1; a weak D match, TRBD1 (6 bases). V lost 3 bases and J 3 bases, leaving 14 bases between the germline ends. The CDR3 has 15 residues. Per germline, CDR1 MDHEN and CDR2 SYDVKM. The CDR3 region is CASSLTGSLYTEAFF. DNA for the CDR3: TGTGCCAGCAGTTTGACAGGTTCCCTTTACACTGAAGCTTTCTTT.

About this clone: A much larger clone differs by one base, so this may be a read error. The CDR3 loop reads CASSIGSNSYEQYF. DNA for the CDR3: TGTGCCAGTAGTATTGGATCAAACTCCTACGAGCAGTACTTC. This chain joins TRBV19 and TRBJ2-7; D call uncertain. Trimming pared 3 bases from V and 0 bases from J, leaving 9 bases between. Germline CDR1 LNHDA, CDR2 SQIVND (reference sequence). The CDR3 is made up of 14 amino acids.

This chain joins TRBV7-2 and TRBJ1-1; D is uncertain. V was cut by 2 bases and J by 7 bases, with 8 bases left in between. The CDR3 is 12 residues long. Germline assignment: CDR1 SGHTA and CDR2 FQGNSA. CDR3 amino acids: CASSLNVHEAFF. CDR3 nucleotides: TGTGCCAGCAGCTTAAACGTTCATGAAGCTTTCTTT.